This T cell receptor (beta chain) was observed in a study of glioma-infiltrating T cells. The study's findings and limits: Non-neoplastic patients had below-expected tissue-blood divergence, while all gliomas exceeded expectation. Tissue and blood shared very few CDR3 sequences.

The iRepertoire nested amplicon-rescue multiplex PCR amplified TCR alpha and beta CDR3s from RNA. TCRdb re-analysed the multiplex PCR reads in MiXCR, keeping a single row per CDR3 protein. The sample yields roughly 130,000 distinct CDR3 sequences, around 25% seen once. This clonotype was picked up many times. Its antigen is still unknown. CDR1 and CDR2 from the germline V gene are SGHTA and FQGNSA. The junction had 7 bases not matched to a gene; V was cut back by 5 bases and J by 3 bases. There are 15 residues in the CDR3. Sequencing was done on a sample of glioma tissue, nonneoplastic brain tissue, or PBMCs (not recorded which). The source of this sequence is a human donor with low-grade glioma or glioblastoma, undergoing nonglioma brain surgery, or in good health (not recorded which). The chain employs TRBV7-2 and TRBJ2-1, with 7 bases matching TRBD1. The CDR3 nucleotides read TGTGCCAGCAGCCCCCGGGACAGACACTACAATGAGCAGTTCTTC. Encoded protein: CASSPRDRHYNEQFF.